The TCR beta chain under discussion was sequenced for a study of CD8+ T cells in alopecia areata. Study as a whole: The percentage of affected scalp area served as the score of severity for treated patients.

The J segment lost 6 bases and the V segment lost 1 base, leaving 7 bases of the junction unmatched. The germline V gene encodes CDR1 SGHDN and CDR2 FVKESK. There are 16 residues in the CDR3. Extraction and reverse transcription of RNA yielded cDNA as the sequencing template. Sequencing was performed with immunoSEQ multiplex PCR; in TCRdb, only in-frame clones are kept and a portion is missing. Here the sample spans thousands of clones, roughly two thirds being singletons. Concerning this clone itself: Its antigen is as yet unknown.

As for treatment: oral pan-JAK inhibitor, 5-10 mg twice daily. Collection of lesional scalp punch biopsies and peripheral blood was performed in alopecia areata patients. Study outcomes and limitations: Throughout tofacitinib, many expanded lesional clones continued to persist in scalp and blood. With just one nonresponder, it is still uncertain whether baseline CD8+ expansion relates to response.

The chain couples TRBV14 to TRBJ2-2; 8 bases agree with TRBD2. The sample in question was skin, obtained at week 24, from a patient treated with tofacitinib. This TCR was sampled from a human donor with alopecia areata. The CDR3 DNA sequence: TGTGCCAGCAGCCAAGCCCCGGGGGGGCATTCCGGGGAGCTGTTTTTT. Its translation is CASSQAPGGHSGELFF.